This is a list of T cell receptor beta chains from one sample in a study of T cells after yellow fever vaccination. One entry per CDR3 protein results from TCRdb running MiXCR on the 5' RACE reads. Seen here are 280,000 or so distinct CDR3 sequences, roughly 8.7% observed once, and the top ten hold 3% to 4%. The sample consisted of CD4+ T cells sorted from PBMCs, taken 5 days after the yellow fever booster vaccination. These receptor sequences come from a man between 18 and 29 years old who received the YFV17D yellow fever vaccine. Both conserved end residues are part of each CDR3. A D gene is named only where the DNA matches it firmly. Not every row has a clone size; where given, it reads once, few, many or a size class.

>-|TRBJ1-6|13|TRBV7-2|-
CASSPPNGSPLHF
TGTGCCAGCAGCCCCCCAAACGGTTCACCCCTCCACTTT
>-|TRBJ2-3|16|TRBV18|-
CASSPLDQPSTDTQYF
TGTGCCAGCTCACCTTTGGATCAACCTAGCACAGATACGCAGTATTTT
>TRBD1|TRBJ2-1|13|TRBV7-9|-
CASTLGTVNEQFF
TGTGCCAGCACCCTGGGGACAGTCAATGAGCAGTTCTTC
>-|TRBJ2-3|15|TRBV11-2|many
CASSLAGISTDTQYF
TGTGCCAGCAGCTTAGCGGGGATTAGCACAGATACGCAGTATTTT
>-|TRBJ1-5|14|TRBV20-1|many
CSANPGHPNQPQHF
TGCAGTGCTAACCCGGGCCACCCAAATCAGCCCCAGCATTTT
>-|TRBJ2-5|13|TRBV3-2|many
CASSPGFEETQYF
TGTGCCAGCAGCCCCGGATTTGAAGAGACCCAGTACTTC
>-|TRBJ2-5|15|TRBV9|-
CASSVAPEAGGTQYF
TGTGCCAGCAGCGTAGCTCCCGAGGCCGGGGGGACCCAGTACTTC
>-|TRBJ1-2|14|TRBV4-3|many
CASSQDRANYGYTF
TGCGCCAGCAGCCAAGACAGGGCTAACTATGGCTACACCTTC
>TRBD1|TRBJ2-7|15|TRBV27|-
CASSFRDRAPYEQYF
TGTGCCAGCAGTTTTAGGGACAGGGCGCCCTACGAGCAGTACTTC
>-|TRBJ1-1|13|TRBV27|-
CASSLMSNTEAFF
TGTGCCAGCAGTTTGATGAGTAACACTGAAGCTTTCTTT
>-|TRBJ2-1|15|TRBV7-2|few
CASSLVGWGDNEQFF
TGTGCCAGCAGCTTAGTCGGGTGGGGCGACAATGAGCAGTTCTTC
>TRBD1|TRBJ2-5|15|TRBV18|-
CASSQQTGRGETQYF
TGTGCCAGCTCTCAACAGACAGGGCGAGGAGAGACCCAGTACTTC
>-|TRBJ1-4|16|TRBV7-9|few
CASSLGTLWTNEKLFF
TGTGCCAGCAGCTTGGGCACCCTGTGGACTAATGAAAAACTGTTTTTT
>-|TRBJ1-1|10|TRBV20-1|few
CSARWVEAFF
TGCAGTGCTAGATGGGTTGAAGCTTTCTTT
>-|TRBJ1-6|14|TRBV20-1|few
CSGTPQGLGSPLHF
TGCAGTGGGACCCCACAGGGTTTAGGCTCACCCCTCCACTTT
>TRBD2|TRBJ2-5|15|TRBV24-1|-
CATGEPAGGPETQYF
TGTGCCACCGGGGAACCAGCGGGGGGGCCGGAGACCCAGTACTTC
>TRBD1|TRBJ1-3|14|TRBV20-1|-
CSAEQGEHGNTIYF
TGCAGTGCGGAGCAGGGGGAGCATGGAAACACCATATATTTT
>-|TRBJ1-2|14|TRBV5-1|-
CASSPTDSNYGYTF
TGCGCCAGCAGCCCTACCGACAGCAACTATGGCTACACCTTC
>TRBD2|TRBJ2-3|14|TRBV9|few
CASSVLAGADTQYF
TGTGCCAGCAGCGTACTAGCGGGGGCAGATACGCAGTATTTT
>TRBD1|TRBJ2-1|13|TRBV20-1|few
CSARGTGPNEQFF
TGCAGTGCTAGGGGGACAGGTCCGAATGAGCAGTTCTTC
>TRBD1|TRBJ2-1|18|TRBV9|few
CASSGQGGKGISYNEQFF
TGTGCCAGCAGTGGACAGGGGGGGAAGGGGATATCCTACAATGAGCAGTTCTTC
>-|TRBJ2-5|12|TRBV19|few
CASSKDQETQYF
TGTGCCAGTAGCAAAGACCAAGAGACCCAGTACTTC
>-|TRBJ1-1|12|TRBV3-1|few
CASSQGRQLAFF
TGTGCCAGCAGCCAGGGTAGGCAGTTGGCTTTCTTT